The 25 T cell receptor beta chains presented below share a single source sample, sequenced in a study of shared clonotypes between healthy human individuals. Assay used: immunoSEQ multiplex PCR; TCRdb lists only in-frame clones, some missing. The repertoire consists of approximately 2.4 million clones, with 90% to 97% occurring once and the leading ten covering about 0.13%. Sequencing was performed on naive CD4+ T cells sorted from blood. Subset indicated: CD45RA+ positively selected. The receptors were gathered from a man between 18 and 35 years old in good health.

The gene calls are TRBV18 and TRBJ2-1, with D unresolved. Germline CDR1 is KGHSH and CDR2 is LQKENI. This CDR3 region has 14 residues. Trimming stripped 0 bases from V and 12 bases from J, with 15 bases between. CDR3 amino acids: CASSPPRNPMGQFF. Written as DNA, the CDR3 is TGTGCCAGCTCACCACCGAGAAACCCAATGGGGCAGTTCTTC.

The chain recombines TRBV30 with TRBJ1-4, with 7 bases that match TRBD1. This CDR3 has 16 residues. V lost 1 base and J lost 0; bases outside the gene matches: 5. Germline CDR1 reads GTSNPN; CDR2 reads SVGIG (reference sequence). The CDR3 sequence: CAWSGRGRPTNEKLFF. Written as DNA, the CDR3 is TGTGCCTGGAGTGGGAGGGGGCGACCAACTAATGAAAAACTGTTTTTT.

The V and J genes are TRBV5-8 and TRBJ2-7, with D tentatively TRBD1 (6 bases). CDR3 size: 14 residues. Looked up from germline, CDR1 is SGHTS and CDR2 is YDEGEE. Trimming shortened V by 0 bases and J by 2 bases, and 9 bases separated the two germline ends. CDR3 bases: TGTGCCAGCAGCTTGGGGGACACGACCTACGAGCAGTACTTC. As protein: CASSLGDTTYEQYF.

This clone was seen once. The V and J genes are TRBV28 and TRBJ1-2; maybe TRBD1 (5 bases). The CDR3 runs to 12 residues. With 7 bases removed from V and 2 bases from J, the gap between germline ends came to 8 bases. The V gene's germline CDR1 is MDHEN and CDR2 SYDVKM. The chain's CDR3 is CASKDSNYGYTF. As DNA, the CDR3 is TGTGCCAGCAAAGACAGCAACTATGGCTACACCTTC.

The table lists this clone with a count of one. The chain combines TRBV27 with TRBJ2-2, with D possibly TRBD1 on 5 matching bases. The germline gives CDR1 MNHEY, CDR2 SMNVEV (reference sequence). V was cut by 10 bases and J by 5 bases, with 17 bases left in between. This CDR3 has 14 amino acids. CDR3 residues: CAILAQKGTGELFF. The CDR3 nucleotides are TGTGCCATCTTGGCCCAAAAGGGGACCGGGGAGCTGTTTTTT.

J is TRBJ1-2 and V is TRBV10-3; weak D call: TRBD1 (6 bases). Germline V CDR1 and CDR2: ENHRY, SYGVKD. Trimming left V 6 bases short and J 4 bases short, with 12 bases between. The CDR3 is 13 amino acids. The CDR3: CAIRREGGYGYTF. CDR3 in DNA: TGTGCCATCAGGAGGGAGGGGGGCTATGGCTACACCTTC.

The J gene is TRBJ2-6, the V gene TRBV6-1, with no clear D. Germline V CDR1 and CDR2: MNHNS, SASEGT. This CDR3 comprises 13 residues. V gave up 8 bases and J gave up 2 bases, with 7 bases separating them. The CDR3 is CASGIPGANVLTF. The CDR3 bases are TGTGCCAGCGGGATACCTGGGGCCAACGTCCTGACTTTC.

V usage is TRBV7-4 and J usage is TRBJ1-5; D might be TRBD1 (5 bases). The CDR3 totals 15 residues. Deletions cut 3 bases from V and 3 bases from J, with 12 bases between. Germline values: CDR1 SGHVT, CDR2 SQSDAQ. The CDR3 sequence is CASSLGQAINQPQHF. CDR3 coding DNA: TGTGCCAGCAGCTTGGGGCAGGCAATCAATCAGCCCCAGCATTTT.

This rearrangement joins TRBV5-6 to TRBJ1-4; no clear D gene. V was trimmed by 0 bases and J by 5 bases, leaving 8 bases between them. The CDR3 runs 14 residues. In germline, CDR1 is SGHDT, CDR2 YYEEEE. CDR3 sequence (DNA): TGTGCCAGCAGCTTGGGTGCCGCGAATGAAAAACTGTTTTTT. This gives the protein CASSLGAANEKLFF.

On this clone itself: The sample holds other DNA sequences that translate to the same CDR3. This chain joins TRBV30 and TRBJ1-3; D uncertain. V was cut by 0 bases and J by 0 bases, with 6 bases left in between. This CDR3 is 14 amino acids long. Germline V gene sequence: CDR1 GTSNPN, CDR2 SVGIG (reference sequence). Here the CDR3 DNA reads TGTGCCTGGAGTGTACGTGCCTCTGGAAACACCATATATTTT. It yields the protein CAWSVRASGNTIYF. The whole variable domain, remainder taken from reference TRBV30 and TRBJ1-3, is SQTIHQWPATLVQPVGSPLSLECTVEGTSNPNLYWYRQAAGRGLQLLFYSVGIGQISSEVPQNLSASRPQDRQFILSSKKLLLSDSGFYLCAWSVRASGNTIYFGEGSWLTVV.

This clone was recorded only once. Other DNA sequences in this specimen translate into the identical CDR3. The chain links TRBV4-1 to TRBJ1-4, with D perhaps TRBD1 (6 bases). Germline V gene data show CDR1 as MGHRA and CDR2 as YSYEKL. With 3 bases removed from V and 5 bases from J, the gap between germline ends came to 10 bases. The CDR3 totals 14 residues. The CDR3 DNA follows: TGCGCCAGCAGCCAGGGTGACAGGAATGAAAAACTGTTTTTT. Protein sequence: CASSQGDRNEKLFF.

This rearrangement joins TRBV9 to TRBJ2-1; possible D gene TRBD1, 5 bases. Trimming took 0 bases from V and 6 from J, leaving 7 bases between them. This CDR3 region has 13 residues. The germline V gene has CDR1 SGDLS and CDR2 YYNGEE. CDR3 DNA sequence: TGTGCCAGCAGCGTAGGGACACCCAATGAGCAGTTCTTC. Its translation is CASSVGTPNEQFF.

The genes are TRBV28 and TRBJ1-5; 10 bases match TRBD1. This CDR3 comprises 15 residues. V lost 5 bases, J lost 4 bases, and 5 bases stayed unmatched. Germline CDR1 is MDHEN and CDR2 is SYDVKM. CDR3: CASSLGQGLNQPQHF. Here the CDR3 DNA reads TGTGCCAGCAGTCTGGGACAGGGGCTTAATCAGCCCCAGCATTTT.

This chain links TRBV10-3 with TRBJ1-1; TRBD1 is a possible D gene (5 bases). Germline loops: CDR1 ENHRY, CDR2 SYGVKD. Trimming removed 7 bases from V and 4 bases from J, with 16 bases in between. There are 14 residues in the CDR3. The CDR3 nucleotides are TGTGCCATCACCCGGGACGGGGGAGGCACTGAAGCTTTCTTT. Translated, it gives CAITRDGGGTEAFF.

For this clone: Other DNA sequences within the sample encode an identical CDR3. V usage is TRBV6-1 and J usage is TRBJ1-5; D unclear. CDR3 length equals 12 residues. Germline lookup yields CDR1 MNHNS and CDR2 SASEGT. V shed 9 bases and J shed 1 base, with 7 bases lying between them. The CDR3 sequence is CASRGSNQPQHF. The DNA for the CDR3 is TGTGCCAGTAGAGGGAGCAATCAGCCCCAGCATTTT.

Notes on this clone: This CDR3 is also generated by other DNA sequences in the sample. CDR3 protein: CASSIGNTIYF. DNA of the CDR3: TGTGCCAGTAGTATAGGAAACACCATATATTTT. The V and J genes are TRBV19 and TRBJ1-3; unclear D gene. Germline CDR1 and CDR2: LNHDA and SQIVND (reference sequence). The ends were cut back, 1 base at V and 5 bases at J, with 0 bases in the middle. The CDR3 contains 11 residues.

V is TRBV5-1 and J is TRBJ1-1; D ambiguous. V dropped 0 bases and J dropped 2 bases, with 11 bases sitting between them. There are 15 residues in the CDR3. Germline values: CDR1 SGHRS, CDR2 YFSETQ. CDR3 in amino acids: CASSLAAFANTEAFF. The CDR3 nucleotides read TGCGCCAGCAGCTTGGCCGCCTTCGCCAACACTGAAGCTTTCTTT.

The chain uses TRBV7-9 and TRBJ1-5; D remains unclear. The CDR3 contains 14 residues. CDR1 and CDR2 from the germline V gene are SEHNR and FQNEAQ (reference sequence). The V and J ends lost 1 base and 0 bases respectively, with 4 bases between them. CDR3 protein: CASSLGYSNQPQHF. As DNA, the CDR3 is TGTGCCAGCAGCTTAGGGTATAGCAATCAGCCCCAGCATTTT.

V usage is TRBV5-4 and J usage is TRBJ1-1; 7 bases are shared with TRBD1. V was clipped by 3 bases and J by 0 bases; unmatched bases: 11. The CDR3 has 17 amino acids. Germline V gene data show CDR1 as SGHNT and CDR2 as YYREEE (reference sequence). The DNA for the CDR3 is TGTGCCAGCAGCTCTCAGGGGGGTGGTGGGTTGAACACTGAAGCTTTCTTT. The encoded protein is CASSSQGGGGLNTEAFF.

The chain joins TRBV11-3 to TRBJ2-1; 7 bases line up with TRBD1. Looked up from germline, CDR1 is SGHNT and CDR2 is YENEEA. Trimming cost V 3 bases and J 5 bases; bases outside gene matches: 4. The CDR3 is 14 residues long. In nucleotides, the CDR3 is TGTGCCAGCAGCTTTCAGGGGGTAGACAATGAGCAGTTCTTC. The encoded protein is CASSFQGVDNEQFF.

The rearrangement links TRBV2 to TRBJ1-5, with TRBD1 matching over 9 bases. The CDR3 totals 15 residues. Germline V CDR1 and CDR2: SNHLY, FYNNEI. Germline trimming cut 4 bases from V and 5 bases from J; bases unmatched to any gene: 6. CDR3 sequence (DNA): TGTGCCAGCAGTGGGGGACAGGGTGGTTATCAGCCCCAGCATTTT. Residues: CASSGGQGGYQPQHF.

The chain employs TRBV19 and TRBJ2-4; D is uncertain. Trimming left V 3 bases short and J 0 bases short, with 6 bases between. Germline CDR1 reads LNHDA; CDR2 reads SQIVND (reference sequence). The CDR3 is 14 residues long. In nucleotides, the CDR3 is TGTGCCAGTAGTATGCAGCTAGCCAAAAACATTCAGTACTTC. It encodes CASSMQLAKNIQYF.

This chain joins TRBV10-3 and TRBJ2-3; 8 bases fit TRBD2. The CDR3 sequence is 16 residues long. The V gene end was trimmed by 3 bases and the J gene end by 2 bases; junction bases not matched to a gene: 7. CDR1 is ENHRY, CDR2 SYGVKD, per germline. This CDR3 is CAISDVAGSLTDTQYF. CDR3 in DNA: TGTGCCATCAGTGACGTAGCGGGGAGCCTCACAGATACGCAGTATTTT.

This clone came up once. The chain has TRBV15 and TRBJ2-5, with 8 bases matching TRBD1. Germline V gene data show CDR1 as LNHNV and CDR2 as YYDKDF (reference sequence). Trimming at V came to 5 bases and at J to 2 bases, leaving 7 bases not matched to a gene. CDR3 length: 15 amino acids. The CDR3 DNA reads as TGTGCCACCAGCTCTTTGACAGGGGCGCAAGAGACCCAGTACTTC. This sequence encodes CATSSLTGAQETQYF.

The genes are TRBV7-9 and TRBJ2-7; 8 bases fit TRBD1. The CDR3 extends over 14 amino acids. V lost 5 bases and J lost 1; bases outside the gene matches: 4. Germline V lookup: CDR1 SEHNR, CDR2 FQNEAQ (reference sequence). This chain's CDR3 is CASSRDRTSYEQYF. The CDR3 DNA reads TGTGCCAGCAGCCGGGACAGGACATCCTACGAGCAGTACTTC.